This T cell receptor (beta chain) was profiled in a study of molecular identifiers for immune sequencing clone quantification. The CDR3 contains 15 residues. CDR1 SGDLS and CDR2 YYNGEE come from the germline V gene. Trimming cost V 0 bases and J 2 bases, with 10 bases left between them. This clonotype was observed a few times. From about 20,000 to 1,000,000 sorted cells, naive CD8 libraries were generated with 10%, 30% or 50% RNA. Naive CD8 T cells were FACS-sorted by CD8+CD4-CCR7+CD45RA+ markers. Using its own MiXCR run on the PCR reads, TCRdb lists one record per CDR3 protein. The sample holds about 500,000 distinct CDR3 sequences, around a fifth seen once.

The source is a human donor in good health. Some libraries in this study had Jurkat cell RNA spiked in. The sequencing input was naive CD8+ T cells from blood, with Jurkat cell RNA spiked in. Subset given: FACS-sorted CD8+CD4-CCR7+CD45RA+ naive T cells. The chain links TRBV9 to TRBJ2-3, with TRBD2 as a possible D gene (6 bases). CDR3 DNA sequence: TGTGCCAGCAGCGTAGGCGCGGGGTTCACAGATACGCAGTATTTT. Its translation is CASSVGAGFTDTQYF.